These 28 T cell receptor beta chains were all obtained from the same sample, sequenced in a study of PD-1 blockade in classical Hodgkin lymphoma. Time point: cycle 4 day 1 (C4D1), after less than 7 weeks of nivolumab. Brentuximab vedotin exposure varied, and every patient relapsed after autologous stem cell transplantation. Libraries were prepared by immunoSEQ multiplex PCR; TCRdb keeps only in-frame clonotypes and omits some of them. This table has 23,000 or so clones, roughly 76% appearing once. Sequencing was performed on peripheral blood mononuclear cells (PBMCs), taken before the fourth cycle of nivolumab. The receptor set was obtained from a human donor with classical Hodgkin lymphoma.

V gene TRBV7-2 combines with J gene TRBJ2-7, with D possibly being TRBD1 (7 bases). The V end lost 3 bases, the J end lost 6 bases, and 12 bases lay between the germline ends. The CDR3 contains 13 residues. Germline CDR1 and CDR2: SGHTA and FQGNSA. CDR3: CASSLYRGGEQYF. CDR3 coding DNA: TGTGCCAGCAGCTTGTACAGGGGAGGCGAGCAGTACTTC.

This sequence joins TRBV4-1 and TRBJ1-6; 7 bases fit TRBD1. The CDR3 spans 17 residues. Germline loops: CDR1 MGHRA, CDR2 YSYEKL. With 5 bases clipped from V and 0 bases from J, the junction kept 7 bases outside the gene matches. CDR3 residues: CASSFPGGASYNSPLHF. The CDR3 coding sequence is TGCGCCAGCAGCTTCCCAGGGGGAGCCTCCTATAATTCACCCCTCCACTTT.

The rearrangement links TRBV11-1 to TRBJ1-1, with TRBD1 as a possible D gene (6 bases). The CDR3 has 14 amino acids. Germline V gene lookup returns CDR1 SGHAT and CDR2 FQDESV (reference sequence). Trimming cost V 4 bases and J 1 base, with 10 bases left between them. The CDR3 loop is CASSSTGGNTEAFF. DNA of the CDR3: TGTGCCAGCAGCTCGACAGGAGGGAACACTGAAGCTTTCTTT.

The chain couples TRBV28 to TRBJ2-1, with 9 bases matching TRBD2. V gave up 2 bases and J gave up 5 bases; unmatched junction bases: 10. The V gene's germline CDR1 is MDHEN and CDR2 SYDVKM. The CDR3 has 17 amino acids. Here the CDR3 DNA reads TGTGCCAGCAGTTTAATGCAAGCGGGGGGTGGGCACAATGAGCAGTTCTTC. Translating gives CASSLMQAGGGHNEQFF. Full variable domain (rest looked up from reference TRBV28 and TRBJ2-1): DVKVTQSSRYLVKRTGEKVFLECVQDMDHENMFWYRQDPGLGLRLIYFSYDVKMKEKGDIPEGYSVSREKKERFSLILESASTNQTSMYLCASSLMQAGGGHNEQFFGPGTRLTVL.

This chain links TRBV5-1 with TRBJ1-5; a weak D match, TRBD1 (5 bases). Germline CDR1 is SGHRS and CDR2 is YFSETQ. The CDR3 runs to 16 residues. The germline V and J ends were trimmed by 0 bases and 9 bases, with 19 bases remaining between them. CDR3 loop: CASSLAPGGDRPPQHF. In nucleotides, the CDR3 is TGCGCCAGCAGCTTGGCACCCGGGGGGGATAGACCGCCCCAGCATTTT.

The CDR3 DNA sequence: TGTGCCAGCAGTGGCAATAGGGGTAGTGAGACCCAGTACTTC. Its protein product is CASSGNRGSETQYF. The V call is TRBV2, the J call TRBJ2-5; TRBD1 is a possible D gene (5 bases). V lost 4 bases and J 5 bases, leaving 14 bases between the germline ends. Germline-derived CDR1 and CDR2 are SNHLY and FYNNEI. The CDR3 is 14 amino acids.

V and J are TRBV29-1 and TRBJ1-2; D possibly corresponds to TRBD1 (5 bases). The germline V gene encodes CDR1 SQVTM and CDR2 ANQGSEA. There are 15 residues in the CDR3. V gave up 0 bases and J gave up 4 bases, with 15 bases separating them. Here the CDR3 DNA reads TGCAGCGTTGAAGATTGGGGAGAGAGGGGCTATGGCTACACCTTC. Amino acid sequence: CSVEDWGERGYGYTF.

The CDR3 region is CASSVDSFSGGYTF. In DNA form, the CDR3 reads TGTGCCAGCAGCGTCGATTCATTTTCGGGTGGCTACACCTTC. The chain uses TRBV6-5 and TRBJ1-2, with no clear D. Germline assignment: CDR1 MNHEY and CDR2 SVGAGI. V lost 6 bases and J 7 bases, leaving 18 bases between the germline ends. This CDR3 contains 14 residues.

Written as DNA, the CDR3 is TGTGCCAGCAGCAAGAGCGGCTATGGCTACACCTTC. The encoded protein is CASSKSGYGYTF. The chain couples TRBV11-2 to TRBJ1-2, with D uncertain. Germline V gene lookup returns CDR1 SGHAT and CDR2 FQNNGV. The CDR3 consists of 12 residues. V was shortened by 5 bases and J by 4 bases, with 8 bases between the two germline ends. Full variable domain (remainder filled in from reference TRBV11-2 and TRBJ1-2): EAGVAQSPRYKIIEKRQSVAFWCNPISGHATLYWYQQILGQGPKLLIQFQNNGVVDDSQLPKDRFSAERLKGVDSTLKIQPAKLEDSAVYLCASSKSGYGYTFGSGTRLTVV.

The chain uses TRBV2 and TRBJ1-5; 9 bases are a match to TRBD1. CDR1 is SNHLY, CDR2 FYNNEI, per germline. This CDR3 region has 15 residues. V was clipped by 8 bases and J by 7 bases; unmatched bases: 12. The CDR3 loop is CASRGDRAGGQPQHF. The CDR3 nucleotides are TGTGCCAGCCGGGGGGACAGGGCTGGAGGGCAGCCCCAGCATTTT.

The chain employs TRBV19 and TRBJ1-2; 8 positions agree with TRBD1. The V and J ends lost 4 bases and 4 bases, in that order; junction bases with no gene match: 14. Germline assignment: CDR1 LNHDA and CDR2 SQIVND (reference sequence). CDR3 length: 17 residues. The CDR3 sequence is CASSNAVQGDPTYGYTF. The CDR3 region has the DNA TGTGCCAGTAGTAATGCGGTACAGGGGGATCCTACCTATGGCTACACCTTC.

DNA of the CDR3: TGCGCCAGCAGCCCTGGGACAGGGGGCTTGTACAATGAGCAGTTCTTC. Translation gives CASSPGTGGLYNEQFF. This sequence joins TRBV5-1 and TRBJ2-1; 12 nucleotides agree with TRBD1. Unmatched junction bases numbered 6, after V lost 4 bases and J lost 4 bases. This CDR3 comprises 16 residues. Germline V lookup: CDR1 SGHRS, CDR2 YFSETQ. The entire variable domain, with the rest obtained from reference TRBV5-1 and TRBJ2-1, is as follows: KAGVTQTPRYLIKTRGQQVTLSCSPISGHRSVSWYQQTPGQGLQFLFEYFSETQRNKGNFPGRFSGRQFSNSRSEMNVSTLELGDSALYLCASSPGTGGLYNEQFFGPGTRLTVL.

The CDR3 is CASSLRLTSGGHEQFF. Written as DNA, the CDR3 is TGTGCCAGCAGCTTGAGGTTGACTAGCGGGGGGCACGAGCAGTTCTTC. The rearrangement links TRBV5-6 to TRBJ2-1, with 13 bases that match TRBD2. The length of the CDR3 is 16 residues. Germline-derived CDR1 and CDR2 are SGHDT and YYEEEE. V trimming: 1 base; J trimming: 10 bases; junction bases outside the gene matches: 8.

CDR3 in amino acids: CASSTLGLGSGEQYV. The CDR3 DNA reads as TGTGCCAGCAGCACCCTGGGACTAGGTAGTGGCGAGCAGTACGTC. The chain links TRBV5-5 to TRBJ2-7; 8 bases are shared with TRBD2. This CDR3 is 15 amino acids long. Germline V gives CDR1 SGHKS, CDR2 YYEKEE (reference sequence). J lost 6 bases, V lost 4 bases, and 12 bases had no gene match.

This chain joins TRBV18 and TRBJ1-5; 10 positions agree with TRBD1. V lost 6 bases and J lost 6; bases outside the gene matches: 5. The V gene's germline CDR1 is KGHSH and CDR2 LQKENI. The CDR3 runs to 14 residues. CDR3 coding DNA: TGTGCCAGCTCCCTCGGACAGGGGGTTCAGCCCCAGCATTTT. The encoded protein is CASSLGQGVQPQHF.

The sample holds one count of this clone. The chain is built from TRBV7-2 and TRBJ2-7, with 10 bases identical to TRBD1. This CDR3 has 15 amino acids. The J segment lost 3 bases and the V segment lost 7 bases, leaving 9 bases of the junction unmatched. The germline V gene encodes CDR1 SGHTA and CDR2 FQGNSA. CDR3 nucleotides: TGTGCCAGCACCCCACCCGGGACAGGGGTCTACGAGCAGTACTTC. This encodes CASTPPGTGVYEQYF.

Here the CDR3 reads CASSPPRGSGNTIYF. The CDR3 DNA follows: TGTGCCAGCAGCCCCCCCCGCGGCTCTGGAAACACCATATATTTT. The chain has TRBV7-9 and TRBJ1-3; D uncertain. This CDR3 is 15 amino acids long. Trimming removed 5 bases from V and 0 bases from J, with 11 bases in between. Per the germline V gene, CDR1 is SEHNR and CDR2 is FQNEAQ (reference sequence).

This clone is labeled medium-sized. This specimen includes other DNA sequences encoding the same CDR3. The chain is built from TRBV4-2 and TRBJ2-3; tentative D call: TRBD1 (6 bases). Germline V gene data show CDR1 as LGHNA and CDR2 as YNFKEQ. The CDR3 has 14 amino acids. V shed 1 base and J shed 3 bases, with 8 bases lying between them. CDR3 nucleotides: TGTGCCAGCAGCCAAGGTAGGGGGACAGATACGCAGTATTTT. Protein: CASSQGRGTDTQYF.

This clone was counted a few times. V is TRBV27 and J is TRBJ1-1, with 9 bases lining up with TRBD1. This CDR3 spans 13 amino acids. Germline V gene data show CDR1 as MNHEY and CDR2 as SMNVEV (reference sequence). Losses at the gene ends were 4 bases for V and 3 bases for J; bases not matched to a gene: 0. The CDR3 sequence: CASSWTGDTEAFF. The CDR3 nucleotides are TGTGCCAGCAGTTGGACAGGGGACACTGAAGCTTTCTTT.

V and J are TRBV5-1 and TRBJ1-1; D uncertain. CDR3 size: 13 residues. V was pared by 0 bases and J by 2 bases, with 5 bases between. The germline gives CDR1 SGHRS, CDR2 YFSETQ. The DNA of the CDR3 is TGCGCCAGCAGCTTGGACTTCAACACTGAAGCTTTCTTT. Encoded protein: CASSLDFNTEAFF. The whole variable domain, filled in from reference TRBV5-1 and TRBJ1-1, reads KAGVTQTPRYLIKTRGQQVTLSCSPISGHRSVSWYQQTPGQGLQFLFEYFSETQRNKGNFPGRFSGRQFSNSRSEMNVSTLELGDSALYLCASSLDFNTEAFFGQGTRLTVV.

This chain joins TRBV4-3 and TRBJ1-4; 7 bases align to TRBD1. Germline V lookup: CDR1 LGHNA, CDR2 YSLEER. CDR3 length: 17 residues. Unmatched junction bases numbered 7, after V lost 0 bases and J lost 3 bases. CDR3 nucleotides: TGCGCCAGCAGCCAAGAGGGAGGGACAGCTCCTAATGAAAAACTGTTTTTT. Translating gives CASSQEGGTAPNEKLFF.

This rearrangement joins TRBV1 to TRBJ2-5; the table's D call of TRBD1 was not tested on the DNA. TRBV1 counts as a pseudogene. The CDR3 spans 15 residues. The CDR3 sequence: CTSSQEGTPQETQYF. DNA for the CDR3: TGCACCAGCAGCCAAGAAGGGACACCCCAAGAGACCCAGTACTTC.

This sequence joins TRBV2 and TRBJ1-1; TRBD1 aligns across 7 bases. There are 14 residues in the CDR3. Per germline, CDR1 SNHLY and CDR2 FYNNEI. The V gene end was trimmed by 7 bases and the J gene end by 5 bases; junction bases not matched to a gene: 10. Here the CDR3 reads CASIWNRGGTEAFF. The CDR3 region has the DNA TGTGCCAGCATCTGGAACAGGGGTGGAACTGAAGCTTTCTTT.

The table lists this clone with a few counts. The V gene is TRBV5-7, the J gene TRBJ2-2, with a possible D match to TRBD2 (6 bases). TRBV5-7 is flagged as an ORF with uncertain function. The CDR3 totals 15 residues. The V gene lost 2 bases and the J gene lost 4 bases, with 12 bases spanning the gap. CDR3 coding DNA: TGTGCCAGCAGCTTAGGAGGGGTCCGCACCGGGGAGCTGTTTTTT. Encoded protein: CASSLGGVRTGELFF.

In this sample, this clone turned up a few times. V gene TRBV5-4 combines with J gene TRBJ1-1; D possibly corresponds to TRBD1 (6 bases). CDR3 length equals 15 residues. Germline CDR1 reads SGHNT; CDR2 reads YYREEE (reference sequence). Trimming took off 2 bases at V and 4 bases at J, with 15 bases between the two ends. The CDR3 bases are TGTGCCAGCAGCTTTGGGGGCGAAGGGGGCACTGAAGCTTTCTTT. Residues: CASSFGGEGGTEAFF.

The rearrangement links TRBV4-3 to TRBJ1-5; tentative D call: TRBD1 (5 bases). This CDR3 region has 15 residues. V lost 0 bases and J lost 1, with 7 bases in between. The V gene's germline CDR1 is LGHNA and CDR2 YSLEER. The CDR3 is CASSQEGGSNQPQHF. CDR3 sequence (DNA): TGCGCCAGCAGCCAAGAGGGGGGGAGCAATCAGCCCCAGCATTTT.

The V call is TRBV4-1, the J call TRBJ2-5; D is perhaps TRBD1 (6 bases). Per the germline V gene, CDR1 is MGHRA and CDR2 is YSYEKL. V was clipped by 2 bases and J by 5 bases, with 15 bases between them. This CDR3 comprises 15 residues. The CDR3 protein is CASSQRIGQPETQYF. In DNA, the CDR3 is TGCGCCAGCAGCCAAAGGATCGGACAGCCGGAGACCCAGTACTTC.

This clone turned up a few times. V gene TRBV2 combines with J gene TRBJ2-5; TRBD2 agrees at 7 bases. V lost 7 bases and J lost 5; bases outside the gene matches: 4. The germline CDR1 and CDR2 sequences are SNHLY and FYNNEI. The CDR3 loop spans 12 amino acids. The CDR3 region is CASKGGGETQYF. The CDR3 region has the DNA TGTGCCAGCAAGGGCGGGGGTGAGACCCAGTACTTC.